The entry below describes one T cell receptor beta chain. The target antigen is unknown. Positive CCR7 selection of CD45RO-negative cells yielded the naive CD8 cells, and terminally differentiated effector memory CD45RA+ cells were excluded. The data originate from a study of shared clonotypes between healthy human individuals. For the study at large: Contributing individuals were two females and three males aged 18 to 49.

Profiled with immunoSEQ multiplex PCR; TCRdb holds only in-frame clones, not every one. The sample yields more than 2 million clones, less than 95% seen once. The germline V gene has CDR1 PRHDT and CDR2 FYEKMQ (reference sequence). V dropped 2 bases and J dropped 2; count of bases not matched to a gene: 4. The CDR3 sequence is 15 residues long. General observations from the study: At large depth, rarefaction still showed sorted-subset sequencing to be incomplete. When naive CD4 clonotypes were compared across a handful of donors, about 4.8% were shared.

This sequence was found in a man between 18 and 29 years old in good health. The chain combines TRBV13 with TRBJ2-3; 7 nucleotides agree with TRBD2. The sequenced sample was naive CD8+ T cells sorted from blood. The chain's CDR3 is CASSLSLADTDTQYF. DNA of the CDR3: TGTGCCAGCAGCTTAAGCCTAGCGGACACAGATACGCAGTATTTT. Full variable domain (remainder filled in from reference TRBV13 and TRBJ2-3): AAGVIQSPRHLIKEKRETATLKCYPIPRHDTVYWYQQGPGQDPQFLISFYEKMQSDKGSIPDRFSAQQFSDYHSELNMSSLELGDSALYFCASSLSLADTDTQYFGPGTRLTVL.